This TCR beta chain was identified during a study of beta chain features in type 1 diabetes. The overall study: The number of sorted cells examined across all samples was around 99 million. General observations from the study: A pattern of fewer insertions and more deletions at VDJ junctions was seen in type 1 diabetes patients.

Every isolated RNA sample was fully reverse transcribed, so sequencing captured expressed TCRB transcripts. TCRdb's copy holds only in-frame clones and misses some; the assay was immunoSEQ multiplex PCR. Among around 300,000 clones, about 8% were seen once, and the ten largest hold approximately 0.99%. The CDR3 spans 13 residues. Germline loops: CDR1 MDHEN, CDR2 SYDVKM. Trimming pared 4 bases from V and 5 bases from J, leaving 11 bases between. This clone was observed many times. Its matching antigen is unknown. The V and J genes are TRBV28 and TRBJ1-2; no clear D gene. Sequencing was done on a sample of central memory CD4+ T cells from blood. The TCR sequence derives from a woman younger than 30 in good health. The CDR3 region has the DNA TGTGCCAGCAGTTCCGCCCAGAGATATGGCTACACCTTC. Residues: CASSSAQRYGYTF.